What follows are 8 T cell receptor beta chains derived from one specimen sequenced in a study of naive and memory T cell subsets. Two oligonucleotides, mixed equimolar, formed the beta constant-region primer covering TRBC1 and TRBC2. TCRdb used MiXCR to reprocess the UMI-ligation and nested PCR reads, holding one entry per CDR3 protein. The data show tens of thousands of distinct CDR3 sequences, around 13% seen once. The sequencing input was central memory CD4+ T cells from blood. The receptors originated from a human donor in good health.

At least ten counts were recorded for this clonotype. This chain uses TRBV7-2 with TRBJ2-1; 7 nucleotides agree with TRBD2. This CDR3 is 15 amino acids long. V trimming: 1 base; J trimming: 6 bases; junction bases outside the gene matches: 6. Germline values: CDR1 SGHTA, CDR2 FQGNSA. CDR3 sequence reads: CASSLGGLGGNEQFF. CDR3 sequence (DNA): TGTGCCAGCAGCTTAGGAGGACTAGGTGGCAATGAGCAGTTCTTC. Filled out from reference TRBV7-2 and TRBJ2-1, the complete variable domain reads GAGVSQSPSNKVTEKGKDVELRCDPISGHTALYWYRQSLGQGLEFLIYFQGNSAPDKSGLPSDRFSAERTGGSVSTLTIQRTQQEDSAVYLCASSLGGLGGNEQFFGPGTRLTVL.

This clonotype was observed a few times. V usage is TRBV7-6 and J usage is TRBJ1-6, with 7 positions matching TRBD1. V lost 2 bases and J lost 5; bases outside the gene matches: 9. The germline gives CDR1 SGHVS, CDR2 FNYEAQ. The CDR3 is 17 amino acids. CDR3 sequence reads: CASSLLAHGQDNSPLHF. The CDR3 DNA is TGTGCCAGCAGCTTATTAGCGCATGGACAGGATAATTCACCCCTCCACTTT.

This clonotype was detected many times. The chain combines TRBV24-1 with TRBJ2-3; perhaps D is TRBD1 or TRBD2 (5 bases each). V gave up 9 bases and J gave up 3 bases, with 12 bases separating them. Per the germline V gene, CDR1 is KGHDR and CDR2 is SFDVKD. CDR3 length: 13 amino acids. For the CDR3, the DNA is TGTGCCACCGGTGGGGACGGGACAGATACGCAGTATTTT. Its protein product is CATGGDGTDTQYF.

The rearrangement joins TRBV5-1 to TRBJ2-7, with no clear D. Germline CDR1 is SGHRS and CDR2 is YFSETQ. Trimming removed 3 bases from V and 2 bases from J, with 15 bases in between. The CDR3 is 15 residues long. CDR3 bases: TGCGCCAGCAGCTCATCATCGACCCTAACCTACGAGCAGTACTTC. Translation: CASSSSSTLTYEQYF. The complete variable domain, with remaining parts taken from reference TRBV5-1 and TRBJ2-7, reads KAGVTQTPRYLIKTRGQQVTLSCSPISGHRSVSWYQQTPGQGLQFLFEYFSETQRNKGNFPGRFSGRQFSNSRSEMNVSTLELGDSALYLCASSSSSTLTYEQYFGPGTRLTVT.

A remark on this clonotype: Lacking the conserved final phenylalanine or tryptophan, this CDR3 likely reflects a read error. This rearrangement joins TRBV27 to TRBJ1-1, with a possible D match to TRBD1 (5 bases). Deletions cut 5 bases from V and 8 bases from J, with 12 bases between. Germline V gene lookup returns CDR1 MNHEY and CDR2 SMNVEV (reference sequence). The CDR3 spans 12 residues. CDR3 protein: CASSLCRVEAFL. Here the CDR3 DNA reads TGTGCCAGCAGTCTTTGCAGGGTCGAAGCTTTCTTA.

This clonotype was counted only a few times. V gene TRBV18 combines with J gene TRBJ2-2; D is perhaps TRBD1 or TRBD2 (5 bases each). Germline CDR1 and CDR2: KGHSH and LQKENI. With 2 bases removed from V and 1 base from J, the gap between germline ends came to 11 bases. This CDR3 is built from 16 residues. The DNA for the CDR3 is TGTGCCAGCTCACCAGTTGGGACCATGAACACCGGGGAGCTGTTTTTT. Translation gives CASSPVGTMNTGELFF.

This clonotype was seen many times. The chain links TRBV7-8 to TRBJ2-3; 7 bases are a match to TRBD2. The CDR3 is 14 amino acids. The V gene end was trimmed by 2 bases and the J gene end by 6 bases; junction bases not matched to a gene: 5. Germline V gene sequence: CDR1 SGHVS, CDR2 FQNEAQ. The CDR3 sequence: CASSLRDYPDTQYF. For the CDR3, the DNA is TGTGCCAGCAGCTTAAGGGACTATCCCGATACGCAGTATTTT.

This clonotype came up a few times. This chain connects TRBV6-6 to TRBJ1-1, with 10 nucleotides matching TRBD1. The CDR3 consists of 13 residues. J lost 12 bases, V lost 6 bases, and 10 bases had no gene match. Germline V gene data show CDR1 as MNHNY and CDR2 as SVGAGI (reference sequence). The CDR3 is CASSPGTGAVTFF. The CDR3 nucleotides read TGTGCCAGCAGCCCAGGGACAGGGGCGGTAACTTTCTTT.